Below are 10 T cell receptor beta chains sequenced from a single sample in a study of T cell repertoires in cytomegalovirus infection. TCRdb re-analysed the reads in MiXCR, keeping a single row per CDR3 protein. Here the sample spans around 310,000 distinct CDR3 sequences, under 20% being singletons. Sequencing was done on a sample of PBMCs. The receptors come from a human donor in good health (CMV status not recorded). Some clones in this sample may be carry-over from other donors' samples.

In this sample, this clonotype turned up many times. The chain recombines TRBV7-2 with TRBJ1-1; no definite D call. The germline CDR1 and CDR2 sequences are SGHTA and FQGNSA. The CDR3 contains 15 residues. The ends were cut back, 1 base at V and 0 bases at J, with 9 bases in the middle. CDR3 amino acids: CASSLGGIMNTEAFF. The CDR3 DNA follows: TGTGCCAGCAGCTTAGGCGGGATCATGAACACTGAAGCTTTCTTT.

V usage is TRBV24-1 and J usage is TRBJ2-3; no definite D call. The CDR3 loop spans 12 amino acids. Germline lookup yields CDR1 KGHDR and CDR2 SFDVKD. V was trimmed by 1 base and J by 4 bases, leaving 2 bases between them. This CDR3 is CATSDLSDTQYF. CDR3 sequence (DNA): TGTGCCACCAGTGATTTATCAGATACGCAGTATTTT.

This clonotype has just a few counts. The V gene is TRBV28, the J gene TRBJ2-7; TRBD2 matches 10 bases. Trimming cost V 2 bases and J 2 bases; bases outside gene matches: 9. Per germline, CDR1 MDHEN and CDR2 SYDVKM. The CDR3 consists of 17 residues. The CDR3 protein is CASSLGGTSVSAYEQYF. CDR3 DNA: TGTGCCAGCAGTTTAGGTGGGACTAGCGTATCGGCCTACGAGCAGTACTTC.

This clonotype was seen many times. J is TRBJ2-7 and V is TRBV7-6; D possibly corresponds to TRBD1 (5 bases). Trimming shortened V by 6 bases and J by 2 bases, and 8 bases separated the two germline ends. Germline assignment: CDR1 SGHVS and CDR2 FNYEAQ. This CDR3 comprises 12 residues. The CDR3 loop reads CASSSTAYEQYF. DNA for the CDR3: TGTGCCAGCAGTTCGACAGCCTACGAGCAGTACTTC.

Comments on this clonotype: This could be a read error, since a much larger clone is one nucleotide away. The V and J genes are TRBV10-2 and TRBJ2-7, with 8 positions matching TRBD2. Losses at the gene ends were 4 bases for V and 4 bases for J; bases not matched to a gene: 9. The length of the CDR3 is 15 residues. Germline-derived CDR1 and CDR2 are WSHSY and SAAADI. In DNA, the CDR3 is TGCGCCAGCAGTGGCCCGGAGCGGGGGTCTTACGAGCAGTACTTC. This encodes CASSGPERGSYEQYF.

This clonotype has at least ten counts. V is TRBV12-3 or TRBV12-4 and J is TRBJ1-1, with TRBD1 matching over 7 bases. The CDR3 totals 14 residues. The trim removed 1 base at V and 4 bases at J, leaving 3 bases unmatched. CDR3 loop: CASSLVPGGTEAFF. The CDR3 DNA sequence: TGTGCCAGCAGTTTAGTACCAGGGGGCACTGAAGCTTTCTTT.

V gene TRBV20-1 combines with J gene TRBJ2-7, with 10 bases lining up with TRBD2. CDR1 is DFQATT and CDR2 is SNEGSKA in the germline V gene (reference sequence). Germline trimming cut 2 bases from V and 0 bases from J; bases unmatched to any gene: 4. The CDR3 is 15 residues long. The CDR3 spells CSARRLAGDSYEQYF. CDR3 nucleotides: TGCAGTGCTAGACGGCTAGCGGGGGACTCCTACGAGCAGTACTTC.

This clonotype was seen only a few times. The genes are TRBV5-4 and TRBJ2-3; no firm D call. This CDR3 is 14 amino acids long. V dropped 4 bases and J dropped 1 base, with 10 bases sitting between them. CDR1 and CDR2 (germline): SGHNT, YYREEE (reference sequence). The CDR3 bases are TGTGCCAGCAGCCAGCCTGGGGGCACAGATACGCAGTATTTT. This translates into CASSQPGGTDTQYF.

The chain is built from TRBV20-1 and TRBJ2-2; D may be TRBD1 (5 bases). Trimming cost V 3 bases and J 5 bases, with 13 bases left between them. Looked up from germline, CDR1 is DFQATT and CDR2 is SNEGSKA (reference sequence). CDR3 length equals 14 residues. The CDR3 loop reads CSASPQGPTGELFF. CDR3 sequence (DNA): TGCAGTGCTAGTCCCCAGGGCCCGACCGGGGAGCTGTTTTTT.

This clonotype was picked up a small number of times. The junction differs from germline at one of its ends, possibly a read error. The gene calls are TRBV20-1 and TRBJ1-1, with D possibly TRBD1 on 6 matching bases. The CDR3 is 13 amino acids. CDR1 is DFQATT and CDR2 is SNEGSKA in the germline V gene (reference sequence). CDR3 coding DNA: TGCAGTGCCAGGTTTCAGGGGAACGCTGAAGCTTTCTTT. This gives the protein CSARFQGNAEAFF.